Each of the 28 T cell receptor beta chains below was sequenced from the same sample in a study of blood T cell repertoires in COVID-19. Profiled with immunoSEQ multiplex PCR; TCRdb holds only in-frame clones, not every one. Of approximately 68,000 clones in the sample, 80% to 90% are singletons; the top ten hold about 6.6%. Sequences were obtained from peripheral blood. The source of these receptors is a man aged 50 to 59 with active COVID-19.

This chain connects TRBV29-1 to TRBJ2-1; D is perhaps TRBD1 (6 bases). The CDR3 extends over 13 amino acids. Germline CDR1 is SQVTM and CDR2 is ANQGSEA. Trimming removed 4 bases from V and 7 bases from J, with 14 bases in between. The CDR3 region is CSVGAGDKNEQFF. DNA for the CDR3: TGCAGCGTTGGGGCAGGGGATAAGAATGAGCAGTTCTTC.

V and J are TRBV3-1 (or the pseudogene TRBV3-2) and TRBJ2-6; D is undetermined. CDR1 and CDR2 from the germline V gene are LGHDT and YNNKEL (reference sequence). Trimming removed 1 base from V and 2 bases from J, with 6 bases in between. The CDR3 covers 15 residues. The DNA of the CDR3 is TGTGCCAGCAGCCAAGCCCGGGCTGGGGCCAACGTCCTGACTTTC. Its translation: CASSQARAGANVLTF.

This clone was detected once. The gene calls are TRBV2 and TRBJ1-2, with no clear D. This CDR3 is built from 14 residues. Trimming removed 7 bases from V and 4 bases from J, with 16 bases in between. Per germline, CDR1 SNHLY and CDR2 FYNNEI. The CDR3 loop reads CASIEGDEGYGYTF. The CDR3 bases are TGTGCCAGCATCGAGGGAGACGAGGGCTATGGCTACACCTTC.

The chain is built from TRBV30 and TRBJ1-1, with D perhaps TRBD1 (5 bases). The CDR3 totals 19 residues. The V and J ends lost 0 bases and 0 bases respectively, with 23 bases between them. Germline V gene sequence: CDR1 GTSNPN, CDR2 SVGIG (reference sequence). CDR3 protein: CAWSVLSGDSRYMNTEAFF. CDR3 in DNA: TGTGCCTGGAGTGTACTCAGTGGAGACAGCAGATACATGAACACTGAAGCTTTCTTT.

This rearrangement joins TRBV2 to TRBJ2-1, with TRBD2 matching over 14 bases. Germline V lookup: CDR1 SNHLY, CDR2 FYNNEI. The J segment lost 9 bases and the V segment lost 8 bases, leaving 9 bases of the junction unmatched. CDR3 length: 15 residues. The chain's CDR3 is CASGGGTSGSGEQFF. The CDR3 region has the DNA TGTGCCAGCGGCGGCGGGACTAGCGGGAGTGGTGAGCAGTTCTTC.

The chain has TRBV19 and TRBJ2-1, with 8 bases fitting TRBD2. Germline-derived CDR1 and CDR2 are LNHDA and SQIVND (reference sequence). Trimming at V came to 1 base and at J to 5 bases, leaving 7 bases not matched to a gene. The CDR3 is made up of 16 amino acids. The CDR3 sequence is CASSIGGGLINNEQFF. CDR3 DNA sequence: TGTGCCAGTAGTATAGGCGGGGGGCTAATCAACAATGAGCAGTTCTTC.

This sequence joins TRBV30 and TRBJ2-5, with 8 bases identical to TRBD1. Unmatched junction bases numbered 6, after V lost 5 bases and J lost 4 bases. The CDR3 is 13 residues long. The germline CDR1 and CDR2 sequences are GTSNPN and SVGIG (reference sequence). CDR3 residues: CAWGSGGGETQYF. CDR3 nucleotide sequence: TGTGCCTGGGGATCAGGGGGCGGAGAGACCCAGTACTTC.

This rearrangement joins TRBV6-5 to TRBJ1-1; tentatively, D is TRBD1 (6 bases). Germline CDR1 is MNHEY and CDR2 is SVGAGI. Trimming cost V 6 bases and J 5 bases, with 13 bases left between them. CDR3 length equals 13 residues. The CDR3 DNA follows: TGTGCCAGCAGCAATACAGGGCGGACTGAAGCTTTCTTT. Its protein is CASSNTGRTEAFF.

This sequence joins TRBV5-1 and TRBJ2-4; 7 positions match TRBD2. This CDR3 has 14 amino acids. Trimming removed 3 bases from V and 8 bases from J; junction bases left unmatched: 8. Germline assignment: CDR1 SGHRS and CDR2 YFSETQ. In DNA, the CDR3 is TGCGCCAGCAGCTCCCCTAGCGGAGGCTACATTCAGTACTTC. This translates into CASSSPSGGYIQYF. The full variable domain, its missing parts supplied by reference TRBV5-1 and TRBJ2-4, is KAGVTQTPRYLIKTRGQQVTLSCSPISGHRSVSWYQQTPGQGLQFLFEYFSETQRNKGNFPGRFSGRQFSNSRSEMNVSTLELGDSALYLCASSSPSGGYIQYFGAGTRLSVL.

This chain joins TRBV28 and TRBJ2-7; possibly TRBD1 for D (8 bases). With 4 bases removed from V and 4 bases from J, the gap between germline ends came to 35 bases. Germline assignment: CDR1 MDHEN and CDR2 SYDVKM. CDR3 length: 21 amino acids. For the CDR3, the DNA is TGTGCCAGCAGTTCCCCCGGAGGGGACAGGACGGGGGGCAAACTTTATTACGAGCAGTACTTC. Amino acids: CASSSPGGDRTGGKLYYEQYF.

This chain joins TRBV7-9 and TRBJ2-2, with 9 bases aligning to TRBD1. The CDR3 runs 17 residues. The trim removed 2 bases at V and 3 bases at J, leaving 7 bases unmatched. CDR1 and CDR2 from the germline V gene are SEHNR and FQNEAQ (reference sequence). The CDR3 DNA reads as TGTGCCAGCAGCTTATGGACAGGGGACCGAGACACCGGGGAGCTGTTTTTT. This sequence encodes CASSLWTGDRDTGELFF.

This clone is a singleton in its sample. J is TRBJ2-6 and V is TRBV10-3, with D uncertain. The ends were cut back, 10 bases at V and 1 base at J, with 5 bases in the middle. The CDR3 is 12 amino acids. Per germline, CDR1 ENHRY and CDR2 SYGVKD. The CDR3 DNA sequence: TGTGCCACTAAATCTGGGGCCAACGTCCTGACTTTC. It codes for CATKSGANVLTF.

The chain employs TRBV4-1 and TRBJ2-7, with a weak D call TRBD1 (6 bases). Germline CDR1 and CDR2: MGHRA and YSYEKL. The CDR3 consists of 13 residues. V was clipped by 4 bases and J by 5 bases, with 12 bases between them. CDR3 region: CASSPSRDNEQYF. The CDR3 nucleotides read TGCGCCAGCAGCCCTTCCAGGGACAACGAGCAGTACTTC.

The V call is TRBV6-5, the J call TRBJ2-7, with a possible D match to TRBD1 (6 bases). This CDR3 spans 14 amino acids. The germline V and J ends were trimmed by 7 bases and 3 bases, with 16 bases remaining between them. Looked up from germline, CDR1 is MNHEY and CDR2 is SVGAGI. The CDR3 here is CASIFGPGVYEQYF. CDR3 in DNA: TGTGCCAGCATTTTCGGACCAGGGGTCTACGAGCAGTACTTC.

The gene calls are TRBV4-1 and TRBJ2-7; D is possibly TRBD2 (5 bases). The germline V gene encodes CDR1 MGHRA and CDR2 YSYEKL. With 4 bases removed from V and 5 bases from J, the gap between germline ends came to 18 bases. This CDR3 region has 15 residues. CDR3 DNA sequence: TGCGCCAGCAGCCGCCCAGGAGAGGGCCGCAACGAGCAGTACTTC. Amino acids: CASSRPGEGRNEQYF.

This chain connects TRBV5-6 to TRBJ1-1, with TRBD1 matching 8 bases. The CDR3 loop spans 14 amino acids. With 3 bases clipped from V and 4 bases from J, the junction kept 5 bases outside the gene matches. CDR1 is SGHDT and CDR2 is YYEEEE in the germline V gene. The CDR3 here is CASSSPDRVTEAFF. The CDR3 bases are TGTGCCAGCAGCTCACCGGACAGGGTCACTGAAGCTTTCTTT.

The CDR3 loop reads CSSARIVGAKNIQYF. Written as DNA, the CDR3 is TGCAGCAGTGCCAGGATCGTTGGGGCCAAAAACATTCAGTACTTC. The J gene is TRBJ2-4, the V gene TRBV29-1; D is ambiguous. Germline loops: CDR1 SQVTM, CDR2 ANQGSEA. The CDR3 length is 15 residues. V was cut by 8 bases and J by 1 base, with 18 bases left in between. The complete variable domain, with remaining parts taken from reference TRBV29-1 and TRBJ2-4, reads SAVISQKPSRDICQRGTSLTIQCQVDSQVTMMFWYRQQPGQSLTLIATANQGSEATYESGFVIDKFPISRPNLTFSTLTVSNMSPEDSSIYLCSSARIVGAKNIQYFGAGTRLSVL.

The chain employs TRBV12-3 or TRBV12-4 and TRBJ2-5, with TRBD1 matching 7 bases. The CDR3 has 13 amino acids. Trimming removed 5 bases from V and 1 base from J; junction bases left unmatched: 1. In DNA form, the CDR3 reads TGTGCCAGCAGTCGGGACAGCCAAGAGACCCAGTACTTC. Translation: CASSRDSQETQYF.

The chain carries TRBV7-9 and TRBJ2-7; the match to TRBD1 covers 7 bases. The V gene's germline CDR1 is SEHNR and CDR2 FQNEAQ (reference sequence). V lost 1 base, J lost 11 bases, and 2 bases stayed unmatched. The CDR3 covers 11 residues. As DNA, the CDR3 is TGTGCCAGCAGCTTAGGACAGGGAAAGTACTTC. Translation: CASSLGQGKYF.

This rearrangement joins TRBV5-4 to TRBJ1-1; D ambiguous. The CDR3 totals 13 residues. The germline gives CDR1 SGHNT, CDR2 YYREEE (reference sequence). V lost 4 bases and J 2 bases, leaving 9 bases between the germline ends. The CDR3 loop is CASSATHNTEAFF. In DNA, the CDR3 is TGTGCCAGCAGCGCCACTCATAACACTGAAGCTTTCTTT.

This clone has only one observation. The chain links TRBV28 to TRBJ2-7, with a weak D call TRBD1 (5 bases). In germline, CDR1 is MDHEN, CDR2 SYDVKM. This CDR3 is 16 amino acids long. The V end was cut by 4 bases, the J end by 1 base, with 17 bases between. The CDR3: CASSSPAAQGSYEQYF. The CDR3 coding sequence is TGTGCCAGCAGTTCCCCTGCCGCCCAGGGATCCTACGAGCAGTACTTC.

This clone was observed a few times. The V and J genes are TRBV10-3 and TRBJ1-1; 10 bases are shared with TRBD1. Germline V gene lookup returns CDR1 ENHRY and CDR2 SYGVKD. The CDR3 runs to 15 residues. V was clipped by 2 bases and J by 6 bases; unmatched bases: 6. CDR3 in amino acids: CAISETGQGSAEAFF. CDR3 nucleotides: TGTGCCATCAGTGAGACGGGACAGGGGTCCGCTGAAGCTTTCTTT.

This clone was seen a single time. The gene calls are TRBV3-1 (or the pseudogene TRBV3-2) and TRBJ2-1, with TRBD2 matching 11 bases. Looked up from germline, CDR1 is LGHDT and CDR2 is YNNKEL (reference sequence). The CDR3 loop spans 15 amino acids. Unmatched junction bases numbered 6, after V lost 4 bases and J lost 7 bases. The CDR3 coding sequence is TGTGCCAGCAGCCCGGGACTAGCGGTAGGTAATGAGCAGTTCTTC. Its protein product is CASSPGLAVGNEQFF.

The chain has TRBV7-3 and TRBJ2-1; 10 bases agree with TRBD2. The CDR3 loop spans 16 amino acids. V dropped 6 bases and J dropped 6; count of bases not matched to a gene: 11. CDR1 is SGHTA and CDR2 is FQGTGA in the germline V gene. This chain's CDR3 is CASRHPGLAVGNEQFF. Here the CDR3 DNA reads TGTGCCAGCAGGCATCCTGGACTAGCGGTAGGCAATGAGCAGTTCTTC. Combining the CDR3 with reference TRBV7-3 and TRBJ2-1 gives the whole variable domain GAGVSQTPSNKVTEKGKYVELRCDPISGHTALYWYRQSLGQGPEFLIYFQGTGAADDSGLPNDRFFAVRPEGSVSTLKIQRTERGDSAVYLCASRHPGLAVGNEQFFGPGTRLTVL.

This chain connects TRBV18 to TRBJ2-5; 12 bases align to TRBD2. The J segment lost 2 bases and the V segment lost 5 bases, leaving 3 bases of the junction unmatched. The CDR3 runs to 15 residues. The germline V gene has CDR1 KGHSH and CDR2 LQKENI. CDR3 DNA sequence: TGTGCCAGCTCAATCACTAGCGGGGGGCAAGAGACCCAGTACTTC. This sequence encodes CASSITSGGQETQYF.

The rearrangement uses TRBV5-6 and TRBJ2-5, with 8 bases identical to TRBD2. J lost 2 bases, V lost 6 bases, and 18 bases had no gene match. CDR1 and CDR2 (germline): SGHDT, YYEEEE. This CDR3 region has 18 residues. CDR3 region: CASTSFGEAGVAQETQYF. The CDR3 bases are TGTGCCAGCACTTCCTTCGGGGAAGCGGGAGTCGCACAAGAGACCCAGTACTTC.

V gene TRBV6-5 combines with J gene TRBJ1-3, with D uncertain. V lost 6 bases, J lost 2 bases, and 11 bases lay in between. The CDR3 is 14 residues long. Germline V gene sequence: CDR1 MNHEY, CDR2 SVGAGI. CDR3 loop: CASSRGIAGNTIYF. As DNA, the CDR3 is TGTGCCAGCAGCCGCGGGATTGCTGGAAACACCATATATTTT.

The CDR3 DNA follows: TGTGCCAGTAGGGGAGTGGACAGGGCGAATAATGAAAAACTGTTTTTT. It codes for CASRGVDRANNEKLFF. The chain recombines TRBV19 with TRBJ1-4; 8 bases line up with TRBD1. The CDR3 is 16 residues long. Losses at the gene ends were 6 bases for V and 4 bases for J; bases not matched to a gene: 10. Germline V gene sequence: CDR1 LNHDA, CDR2 SQIVND (reference sequence).